A single sample is the source of the 31 T cell receptor beta chains below, sequenced in a study of T cell changes during pregnancy in multiple sclerosis. The table came from immunoSEQ multiplex PCR; TCRdb's copy has only in-frame clones and leaves some out. The sample lists about 52,000 clones, about 92% occurring once. The starting material was CD4+ T cells from peripheral blood mononuclear cells, obtained in the third trimester of pregnancy. The receptor set was obtained from a female donor with multiple sclerosis, enrolled in a pregnancy study.

This chain joins TRBV6-1 and TRBJ1-1; unclear D gene. This CDR3 is built from 12 residues. CDR1 and CDR2 (germline): MNHNS, SASEGT. The V gene lost 5 bases and the J gene lost 0 bases, with 4 bases spanning the gap. In DNA, the CDR3 is TGTGCCAGCAGTTATATGAACACTGAAGCTTTCTTT. Protein: CASSYMNTEAFF.

Regarding this clone: The junction shows a germline mismatch at one end, possibly a read error. The chain recombines TRBV9 with TRBJ1-1; the D gene is possibly TRBD1 (6 bases). Germline V gene sequence: CDR1 SGDLS, CDR2 YYNGEE. The CDR3 is 17 amino acids. The CDR3 sequence: CVSSTPPGTTANTEAFF. CDR3 sequence (DNA): TGTGTCAGCAGCACCCCCCCCGGGACAACTGCAAACACTGAAGCTTTCTTT. The whole variable domain, filled in from reference TRBV9 and TRBJ1-1, reads DSGVTQTPKHLITATGQRVTLRCSPRSGDLSVYWYQQSLDQGLQFLIQYYNGEERAKGNILERFSAQQFPDLHSELNLSSLELGDSALYFCVSSTPPGTTANTEAFFGQGTRLTVV.

The chain employs TRBV9 and TRBJ1-2, with D unclear. Germline V gene data show CDR1 as SGDLS and CDR2 as YYNGEE. The CDR3 runs to 13 residues. Trimming pared 0 bases from V and 7 bases from J, leaving 10 bases between. The CDR3 loop is CASSVDGAFGYTF. CDR3 bases: TGTGCCAGCAGCGTAGACGGAGCCTTTGGCTACACCTTC.

V is TRBV11-2 and J is TRBJ2-1; TRBD1 is a possible D gene (6 bases). V shed 5 bases and J shed 6 bases, with 14 bases lying between them. This CDR3 has 14 residues. Germline V gene sequence: CDR1 SGHAT, CDR2 FQNNGV. DNA of the CDR3: TGTGCCAGCAGCCGAGAACAGGGCTCCAATGAGCAGTTCTTC. Encoded protein: CASSREQGSNEQFF. The full variable domain, completed using reference TRBV11-2 and TRBJ2-1, is EAGVAQSPRYKIIEKRQSVAFWCNPISGHATLYWYQQILGQGPKLLIQFQNNGVVDDSQLPKDRFSAERLKGVDSTLKIQPAKLEDSAVYLCASSREQGSNEQFFGPGTRLTVL.

The rearrangement links TRBV7-9 to TRBJ2-1; possibly TRBD1 for D (5 bases). Germline V gene lookup returns CDR1 SEHNR and CDR2 FQNEAQ (reference sequence). V shed 3 bases and J shed 4 bases, with 13 bases lying between them. The CDR3 loop spans 15 amino acids. The CDR3 nucleotides read TGTGCCAGCAGCTTGGGGCAGAGTGGATACAATGAGCAGTTCTTC. This codes for CASSLGQSGYNEQFF.

The gene calls are TRBV19 and TRBJ2-3, with TRBD2 matching over 11 bases. Germline V gene sequence: CDR1 LNHDA, CDR2 SQIVND (reference sequence). CDR3 length: 17 amino acids. The ends lost 4 bases at V and 4 bases at J; junction bases unmatched: 10. The CDR3 loop is CASSTLVTSGAADTQYF. CDR3 bases: TGTGCCAGTAGTACCTTAGTGACTAGCGGGGCGGCAGATACGCAGTATTTT.

The V and J genes are TRBV7-2 and TRBJ2-6; 8 bases map to TRBD1. The V segment lost 5 bases and the J segment 8 bases; nucleotides outside the gene matches: 20. CDR1 is SGHTA, CDR2 FQGNSA, per germline. The CDR3 extends over 19 amino acids. Written as DNA, the CDR3 is TGTGCCAGCAGCCCACGGCCCGCCTGGGACAGGCGCTCTTCCAACGTCCTGACTTTC. Its translation is CASSPRPAWDRRSSNVLTF.

V usage is TRBV6-5 and J usage is TRBJ2-3; possibly TRBD2 for D (6 bases). Trimming shortened V by 6 bases and J by 4 bases, and 17 bases separated the two germline ends. Germline CDR1 is MNHEY and CDR2 is SVGAGI. The CDR3 is 15 amino acids. The CDR3 protein is CASSPSARGADTQYF. CDR3 in DNA: TGTGCCAGCAGCCCGAGCGCTCGCGGGGCAGATACGCAGTATTTT.

The chain joins TRBV7-2 to TRBJ2-2; unclear D gene. The CDR3 extends over 12 amino acids. From germline, CDR1 is SGHTA and CDR2 FQGNSA. Trimming left V 5 bases short and J 9 bases short, with 10 bases between. This chain's CDR3 is CASSKYNRELFF. CDR3 DNA: TGTGCCAGCAGCAAATACAACAGGGAGCTGTTTTTT.

This sequence joins TRBV5-6 and TRBJ1-2; TRBD1 agrees at 9 bases. The CDR3 is made up of 15 amino acids. Germline loops: CDR1 SGHDT, CDR2 YYEEEE. J was trimmed by 6 bases and V by 0 bases; bases with no gene match: 6. In nucleotides, the CDR3 is TGTGCCAGCAGCTTGGGGGGACAGGGAACCAATGGCTACACCTTC. It encodes CASSLGGQGTNGYTF.

The rearrangement joins TRBV29-1 to TRBJ2-5; TRBD1 aligns across 8 bases. The end of the DNA fits TRBJ2-7 better, so the J call may be wrong. Germline assignment: CDR1 SQVTM and CDR2 ANQGSEA. The CDR3 consists of 12 residues. For the CDR3, the DNA is TGCAGCGCAGGGGGCCTTGCCTACGAGCAGTACTTC. Translated, it gives CSAGGLAYEQYF.

The rearrangement links TRBV5-1 to TRBJ2-4, with D possibly TRBD2 on 6 matching bases. The CDR3 is made up of 14 amino acids. Germline lookup yields CDR1 SGHRS and CDR2 YFSETQ. Between the trimmed V and J ends, which lost 4 bases and 1 base, there was a span of 9 bases. DNA of the CDR3: TGCGCCAGCAGCCTGGGACTGGCCAAAAACATTCAGTACTTC. Protein sequence: CASSLGLAKNIQYF.

The gene calls are TRBV7-2 and TRBJ2-1; 7 bases match TRBD2. Germline V gene lookup returns CDR1 SGHTA and CDR2 FQGNSA. V lost 8 bases to trimming and J lost 5 bases; unmatched junction nucleotides: 6. The CDR3 is 13 amino acids. Here the CDR3 reads CASPGGLDNEQFF. Written as DNA, the CDR3 is TGTGCCAGCCCGGGGGGATTGGACAATGAGCAGTTCTTC.

The chain has TRBV5-4 and TRBJ2-3; 7 nucleotides line up with TRBD1. This CDR3 region has 14 residues. The germline CDR1 and CDR2 sequences are SGHNT and YYREEE (reference sequence). V lost 2 bases to trimming and J lost 1 base; unmatched junction nucleotides: 1. The DNA of the CDR3 is TGTGCCAGCAGCTTCGGACAGGGCACAGATACGCAGTATTTT. This translates into CASSFGQGTDTQYF.

The chain is built from TRBV19 and TRBJ1-1, with a possible D match to TRBD1 (5 bases). CDR3 size: 18 residues. Trimming cost V 4 bases and J 6 bases, with 27 bases left between them. Germline V gives CDR1 LNHDA, CDR2 SQIVND (reference sequence). The CDR3 loop reads CASSTKSDTRGRSAEAFF. CDR3 in DNA: TGTGCCAGTAGTACAAAATCGGACACCAGAGGGAGGTCGGCTGAAGCTTTCTTT. The whole variable domain, remainder taken from reference TRBV19 and TRBJ1-1, is DGGITQSPKYLFRKEGQNVTLSCEQNLNHDAMYWYRQDPGQGLRLIYYSQIVNDFQKGDIAEGYSVSREKKESFPLTVTSAQKNPTAFYLCASSTKSDTRGRSAEAFFGQGTRLTVV.

V usage is TRBV11-3 and J usage is TRBJ1-1; D possibly corresponds to TRBD1 (6 bases). Germline CDR1 and CDR2: SGHNT and YENEEA. This CDR3 is 13 amino acids long. Trimming stripped 5 bases from V and 3 bases from J, with 10 bases between. CDR3 DNA sequence: TGTGCCAGCAGCCAGACAGGCTACACTGAAGCTTTCTTT. Amino acid sequence: CASSQTGYTEAFF.

The chain is built from TRBV30 and TRBJ2-3, with TRBD1 identical over 8 bases. V was clipped by 5 bases and J by 3 bases; unmatched bases: 1. The length of the CDR3 is 12 residues. CDR1 and CDR2 from the germline V gene are GTSNPN and SVGIG (reference sequence). This CDR3 reads CAWDRGTDTQYF. The CDR3, as DNA: TGTGCCTGGGACAGGGGTACAGATACGCAGTATTTT.

V is TRBV2 and J is TRBJ1-3; D possibly corresponds to TRBD1 (5 bases). CDR3 length: 14 amino acids. Per germline, CDR1 SNHLY and CDR2 FYNNEI. V lost 5 bases to trimming and J lost 3 bases, with 11 bases between them. The CDR3 spells CASSIRRDGNTIYF. CDR3 nucleotides: TGTGCCAGCAGTATCCGCAGGGATGGAAACACCATATATTTT.

V gene TRBV2 combines with J gene TRBJ1-4; perhaps TRBD1 as D (6 bases). Trimming removed 1 base from V and 5 bases from J, with 11 bases in between. CDR3 length: 15 amino acids. Germline-derived CDR1 and CDR2 are SNHLY and FYNNEI. The CDR3 DNA reads TGTGCCAGCAGTGAAGGGCAAACAGGGAATGAAAAACTGTTTTTT. It codes for CASSEGQTGNEKLFF.

This chain links TRBV7-2 with TRBJ1-2; possible D gene TRBD1, 6 bases. Germline values: CDR1 SGHTA, CDR2 FQGNSA. There are 12 residues in the CDR3. V lost 5 bases to trimming and J lost 4 bases, with 8 bases between them. CDR3: CASSLQGYGYTF. As DNA, the CDR3 is TGTGCCAGCAGCCTACAGGGCTATGGCTACACCTTC.

V usage is TRBV6-1 and J usage is TRBJ2-5, with 7 bases that match TRBD2. This CDR3 region has 16 residues. Germline CDR1 reads MNHNS; CDR2 reads SASEGT. V trimming: 2 bases; J trimming: 0 bases; junction bases outside the gene matches: 6. The CDR3: CASSESWGGYQETQYF. Here the CDR3 DNA reads TGTGCCAGCAGTGAAAGTTGGGGGGGGTACCAAGAGACCCAGTACTTC.

In nucleotides, the CDR3 is TGTGCCAGCAGCGTCCAGGGGGACACCTACAATGAGCAGTTCTTC. Protein product: CASSVQGDTYNEQFF. The chain is built from TRBV9 and TRBJ2-1; 7 positions agree with TRBD1. Trimming at V came to 2 bases and at J to 2 bases, leaving 4 bases not matched to a gene. The CDR3 has 15 residues. CDR1 is SGDLS and CDR2 is YYNGEE in the germline V gene.

This chain connects TRBV6-5 to TRBJ1-1; 8 positions match TRBD1. V lost 5 bases to trimming and J lost 3 bases; unmatched junction nucleotides: 5. Germline CDR1 MNHEY, CDR2 SVGAGI. CDR3 length: 14 residues. CDR3 nucleotides: TGTGCCAGCAGTCTCCAGGGGGCCGACACTGAAGCTTTCTTT. Protein sequence: CASSLQGADTEAFF.

The V and J genes are TRBV7-6 and TRBJ2-7; no clear D gene. V was shortened by 5 bases and J by 3 bases, with 8 bases between the two germline ends. The CDR3 has 12 residues. Germline CDR1 reads SGHVS; CDR2 reads FNYEAQ. The CDR3 nucleotides read TGTGCCAGCAGCGAGAGCCACTACGAGCAGTACTTC. Its protein product is CASSESHYEQYF.

V usage is TRBV18 and J usage is TRBJ2-2, with TRBD1 matching 9 bases. In germline, CDR1 is KGHSH, CDR2 LQKENI. The ends lost 2 bases at V and 6 bases at J; junction bases unmatched: 10. The CDR3 is 17 residues long. The CDR3 loop is CASSPRERTGVSGELFF. CDR3 sequence (DNA): TGTGCCAGCTCACCAAGGGAGAGGACAGGGGTTTCCGGGGAGCTGTTTTTT.

The chain has TRBV6-5 and TRBJ2-7; 9 bases are shared with TRBD1. CDR3 length: 15 amino acids. Germline V gives CDR1 MNHEY, CDR2 SVGAGI. J lost 6 bases, V lost 6 bases, and 12 bases had no gene match. In DNA, the CDR3 is TGTGCCAGCAGGAAACTGGGGACAGGGACGCGCGAGCAGTACTTC. Protein product: CASRKLGTGTREQYF.

CDR3 loop: CASSISGGRDTQYF. The DNA for the CDR3 is TGTGCCAGCTCAATAAGTGGAGGGAGAGATACGCAGTATTTT. The chain links TRBV18 to TRBJ2-3, with D possibly matching TRBD2 (6 bases). Trimming took off 5 bases at V and 5 bases at J, with 14 bases between the two ends. The CDR3 loop spans 14 amino acids. Per the germline V gene, CDR1 is KGHSH and CDR2 is LQKENI.

In the case of this clone: At one boundary the junction diverges from the germline segment, which might be a read error. The chain has TRBV5-6 and TRBJ2-1; D call uncertain. CDR1 is SGHDT and CDR2 is YYEEEE in the germline V gene. CDR3 length equals 12 residues. Written as DNA, the CDR3 is TGTGCCAGCAGCGTAATCTTACGTGAGCGGTTCTTC. It yields the protein CASSVILRERFF.

The V gene is TRBV15, the J gene TRBJ1-2; TRBD1 matches at 9 bases. Germline lookup yields CDR1 LNHNV and CDR2 YYDKDF (reference sequence). This CDR3 region has 16 residues. V lost 5 bases and J lost 1; bases outside the gene matches: 8. For the CDR3, the DNA is TGTGCCACCAGCCTCGGGACAGGGTCCTTTAACTATGGCTACACCTTC. It encodes CATSLGTGSFNYGYTF.

The chain combines TRBV10-3 with TRBJ1-5, with D possibly matching TRBD1 (5 bases). Germline V lookup: CDR1 ENHRY, CDR2 SYGVKD. V lost 3 bases and J lost 6, with 12 bases in between. The CDR3 is 14 amino acids. CDR3 sequence reads: CAISDRVESQPQHF. CDR3 coding DNA: TGTGCCATCAGTGACAGGGTAGAATCTCAGCCCCAGCATTTT.

The chain links TRBV7-9 to TRBJ1-2; a weak D match, TRBD1 (6 bases). The V and J ends lost 5 bases and 1 base respectively, with 17 bases between them. Germline V CDR1 and CDR2: SEHNR, FQNEAQ (reference sequence). CDR3 length: 16 amino acids. This CDR3 reads CASSEYGQLNNYGYTF. The CDR3 bases are TGTGCCAGCAGCGAATACGGACAGCTTAATAACTATGGCTACACCTTC.